Listed here are 32 T cell receptor beta chains from one sample, sequenced in a study of T cell responses to AZD1222 COVID-19 vaccine. Measured with immunoSEQ multiplex PCR; TCRdb has only the in-frame clones, and not every one. The repertoire holds about 150,000 clones, around nine tenths seen once, with 6.9% in the top ten. The starting material was peripheral blood, obtained after recovery from COVID-19. The receptors derive from an adult who had recovered from COVID-19.

The chain carries TRBV10-3 and TRBJ1-3; 7 nucleotides match TRBD1. The length of the CDR3 is 16 residues. Germline assignment: CDR1 ENHRY and CDR2 SYGVKD. V lost 6 bases to trimming and J lost 0 bases; unmatched junction nucleotides: 8. CDR3 region: CAISKQGTSSGNTIYF. In DNA, the CDR3 is TGTGCCATCAGCAAACAGGGGACGAGCTCTGGAAACACCATATATTTT.

The chain uses TRBV7-2 and TRBJ2-3; D gene uncertain. V dropped 5 bases and J dropped 5 bases, with 17 bases sitting between them. Germline CDR1 SGHTA, CDR2 FQGNSA. This CDR3 has 15 residues. The CDR3 reads CASSPRGFQEDTQYF. The CDR3 DNA reads as TGTGCCAGCAGCCCTCGAGGCTTCCAGGAAGATACGCAGTATTTT.

The chain couples TRBV18 to TRBJ1-3, with D unclear. CDR3 length: 17 amino acids. The germline V and J ends were trimmed by 0 bases and 4 bases, with 16 bases remaining between them. Germline V gene lookup returns CDR1 KGHSH and CDR2 LQKENI. This chain's CDR3 is CASSPPESAASGNTIYF. CDR3 nucleotides: TGTGCCAGCTCACCACCGGAATCAGCAGCTAGCGGAAACACCATATATTTT.

The gene calls are TRBV3-1 (or the pseudogene TRBV3-2) and TRBJ2-6; TRBD2 aligns across 7 bases. V was pared by 1 base and J by 1 base, with 7 bases of the junction left unmatched. CDR3 length equals 18 residues. From germline, CDR1 is LGHDT and CDR2 YNNKEL (reference sequence). CDR3 nucleotides: TGTGCCAGCAGCCAAGTACTGGCTAGCGGATCTGGGGCCAACGTCCTGACTTTC. It translates to CASSQVLASGSGANVLTF.

The chain is built from TRBV11-1 and TRBJ1-2; 7 positions match TRBD1. Germline CDR1 reads SGHAT; CDR2 reads FQDESV (reference sequence). The CDR3 is made up of 15 amino acids. The ends lost 5 bases at V and 4 bases at J; junction bases unmatched: 10. The CDR3 nucleotides are TGTGCCAGCAGCCTCCAACAGGGGCTGGTCTATGGCTACACCTTC. It yields the protein CASSLQQGLVYGYTF.

The sample holds one count of this clone. The CDR3 protein is CASSFFGVSGRKTGELFF. Here the CDR3 DNA reads TGTGCCAGCAGCTTTTTTGGGGTCTCAGGGAGAAAGACCGGGGAGCTGTTTTTT. The chain combines TRBV7-2 with TRBJ2-2, with D perhaps given as TRBD1 or TRBD2 (5 bases each). The CDR3 sequence is 18 residues long. V lost 3 bases, J lost 5 bases, and 22 bases lay in between. Germline loops: CDR1 SGHTA, CDR2 FQGNSA.

This clone turned up a few times. The J gene is TRBJ2-1, the V gene TRBV4-2; 10 nucleotides agree with TRBD2. The ends lost 4 bases at V and 2 bases at J; junction bases unmatched: 5. The V gene's germline CDR1 is LGHNA and CDR2 YNFKEQ. The CDR3 is 16 residues long. The CDR3 nucleotides read TGTGCCAGCAGCCCAGGACTAGCGGAGCCCTACAATGAGCAGTTCTTC. It translates to CASSPGLAEPYNEQFF.

The chain recombines TRBV5-1 with TRBJ1-2; possible D gene TRBD1, 5 bases. The V gene lost 0 bases and the J gene lost 5 bases, with 11 bases spanning the gap. The CDR3 length is 14 residues. CDR1 and CDR2 from the germline V gene are SGHRS and YFSETQ. The CDR3 protein is CASSLEGQPYGYTF. For the CDR3, the DNA is TGCGCCAGCAGCTTGGAGGGGCAGCCGTATGGCTACACCTTC.

The chain joins TRBV5-1 to TRBJ2-3; a weak D match, TRBD1 (7 bases). Germline V gene data show CDR1 as SGHRS and CDR2 as YFSETQ. The CDR3 runs to 15 residues. Trimming shortened V by 3 bases and J by 2 bases, and 13 bases separated the two germline ends. CDR3 bases: TGCGCCAGCAGCTCAGGGGGGATGCTCACAGATACGCAGTATTTT. Residues: CASSSGGMLTDTQYF.

The chain employs TRBV5-4 and TRBJ2-1; no reliable D call. This CDR3 has 11 amino acids. Trimming left V 2 bases short and J 5 bases short, with 2 bases between. CDR1 and CDR2 from the germline V gene are SGHNT and YYREEE (reference sequence). CDR3: CASSLNNEQFF. For the CDR3, the DNA is TGTGCCAGCAGCTTAAACAATGAGCAGTTCTTC.

This clone occurred many times. The chain carries TRBV10-3 and TRBJ1-1, with a possible D match to TRBD1 (6 bases). The V gene lost 3 bases and the J gene lost 9 bases, with 17 bases spanning the gap. CDR3 length: 14 amino acids. The V gene's germline CDR1 is ENHRY and CDR2 SYGVKD. The chain's CDR3 is CAISDSGGNSKAFF. The CDR3 DNA reads as TGTGCCATCAGTGACTCCGGGGGCAATTCGAAAGCTTTCTTT.

The V and J genes are TRBV6-5 and TRBJ2-4; perhaps TRBD2 as D (5 bases). Per germline, CDR1 MNHEY and CDR2 SVGAGI. V gave up 7 bases and J gave up 4 bases, with 17 bases separating them. This CDR3 comprises 15 residues. The chain's CDR3 is CASNLGRPGKNIQYF. CDR3 nucleotide sequence: TGTGCCAGCAACCTAGGACGCCCGGGGAAAAACATTCAGTACTTC.

A single count supports this clone. The V call is TRBV9, the J call TRBJ1-1; D uncertain. The germline V gene encodes CDR1 SGDLS and CDR2 YYNGEE. The CDR3 is 13 residues long. Trimming removed 5 bases at V and 4 bases at J, with 12 bases between. CDR3 nucleotides: TGTGCCAGCAGGACGGATTTGGGCACTGAAGCTTTCTTT. Amino acids: CASRTDLGTEAFF.

The chain couples TRBV23-1 to TRBJ2-1; maybe TRBD1 (5 bases). TRBV23-1 carries the ORF label, with uncertain function. With 2 bases removed from V and 0 bases from J, the gap between germline ends came to 14 bases. The CDR3 is 17 amino acids. CDR3: CASSQPGHNLSYNEQFF. The CDR3 DNA reads TGCGCCAGCAGTCAACCCGGACACAATCTCTCCTACAATGAGCAGTTCTTC.

The chain links TRBV15 to TRBJ1-1; 7 nucleotides match TRBD1. Germline CDR1 is LNHNV and CDR2 is YYDKDF (reference sequence). The trim removed 3 bases at V and 12 bases at J, leaving 7 bases unmatched. The CDR3 has 12 amino acids. As DNA, the CDR3 is TGTGCCACCAGCAGCTCCGACAGGGATCCTTTCTTT. Its protein product is CATSSSDRDPFF.

The V gene is TRBV14, the J gene TRBJ2-7, with 12 nucleotides matching TRBD2. Germline CDR1 and CDR2: SGHDN and FVKESK. The CDR3 contains 15 residues. V dropped 4 bases and J dropped 2; count of bases not matched to a gene: 3. The CDR3 bases are TGTGCCAGCAGCCTAAGACTAGCGGGAGCCTACGAGCAGTACTTC. It is translated as CASSLRLAGAYEQYF.

This clone was counted once. The genes are TRBV7-2 and TRBJ2-3; a possible D gene is TRBD1 (6 bases). CDR1 and CDR2 (germline): SGHTA, FQGNSA. The CDR3 extends over 12 amino acids. Between the trimmed V and J ends, which lost 5 bases and 6 bases, there was a span of 9 bases. Written as DNA, the CDR3 is TGTGCCAGCAGCCCGAGGGGGGATACGCAGTATTTT. Translated: CASSPRGDTQYF.

The CDR3 coding sequence is TGTGCCAGCAGCGTAGGCCAGCAGCCTCCCCAGTACTTC. The encoded protein is CASSVGQQPPQYF. The rearrangement uses TRBV9 and TRBJ2-5; D unclear. The germline V gene has CDR1 SGDLS and CDR2 YYNGEE. The CDR3 is 13 residues long. With 0 bases removed from V and 9 bases from J, the gap between germline ends came to 12 bases.

The rearrangement joins TRBV7-6 to TRBJ2-7; the D gene is possibly TRBD1 (6 bases). V was shortened by 0 bases and J by 3 bases, with 12 bases between the two germline ends. CDR1 is SGHVS and CDR2 is FNYEAQ in the germline V gene. This CDR3 region has 15 residues. The CDR3 region has the DNA TGTGCCAGCAGCTTAGCGCTTGGGACAAACTACGAGCAGTACTTC. Protein sequence: CASSLALGTNYEQYF.

This rearrangement joins TRBV29-1 to TRBJ1-5, with D unclear. From germline, CDR1 is SQVTM and CDR2 ANQGSEA. This CDR3 has 15 residues. V was pared by 6 bases and J by 2 bases, with 17 bases between. CDR3 protein: CSVRLGEGGNQPQHF. Written as DNA, the CDR3 is TGCAGCGTCCGGCTCGGGGAGGGAGGCAATCAGCCCCAGCATTTT.

This rearrangement joins TRBV4-2 to TRBJ2-7; 11 positions match TRBD2. V shed 0 bases and J 4 bases; nucleotides not matched to a gene: 8. This CDR3 comprises 17 residues. Germline V gives CDR1 LGHNA, CDR2 YNFKEQ. The CDR3 DNA reads TGTGCCAGCAGCCAAGACGCTACTAGCGGGGGACCGTACGAGCAGTACTTC. It codes for CASSQDATSGGPYEQYF.

The chain carries TRBV7-6 and TRBJ2-2; TRBD2 aligns across 10 bases. The CDR3 contains 16 residues. The germline gives CDR1 SGHVS, CDR2 FNYEAQ. With 5 bases clipped from V and 3 bases from J, the junction kept 6 bases outside the gene matches. CDR3 sequence: CASSPGTSDHTGELFF. The CDR3 nucleotides read TGTGCCAGCAGCCCCGGGACTAGCGATCACACCGGGGAGCTGTTTTTT.

V and J are TRBV4-2 and TRBJ2-7; weak D call: TRBD1 (6 bases). V was pared by 2 bases and J by 5 bases, with 19 bases between. This CDR3 region has 16 residues. Germline loops: CDR1 LGHNA, CDR2 YNFKEQ. The chain's CDR3 is CASSQTGSGSGDEQYF. CDR3 in DNA: TGTGCCAGCAGCCAAACAGGGTCTGGTTCAGGCGACGAGCAGTACTTC.

The V gene is TRBV5-1, the J gene TRBJ1-3; D is uncertain. Germline V gene data show CDR1 as SGHRS and CDR2 as YFSETQ. Trimming cost V 4 bases and J 0 bases, with 14 bases left between them. The CDR3 runs 16 residues. Here the CDR3 DNA reads TGCGCCAGCAGCCCCACCCCCGCCCGCTCTGGAAACACCATATATTTT. Translated: CASSPTPARSGNTIYF.

The chain combines TRBV2 with TRBJ2-2, with D perhaps TRBD1 or TRBD2 (5 bases each). Germline assignment: CDR1 SNHLY and CDR2 FYNNEI. V was trimmed by 4 bases and J by 4 bases, leaving 13 bases between them. CDR3 length: 15 amino acids. In DNA form, the CDR3 reads TGTGCCAGCAGTGGGAAGGGACGGAGCACCGGGGAGCTGTTTTTT. It translates to CASSGKGRSTGELFF.

This clone was recorded only once. The rearrangement uses TRBV6-6 and TRBJ1-5, with D unresolved. Trimming stripped 5 bases from V and 0 bases from J, with 17 bases between. This CDR3 comprises 17 residues. Looked up from germline, CDR1 is MNHNY and CDR2 is SVGAGI (reference sequence). CDR3 DNA sequence: TGTGCCAGCAGTCCACCCCGTACATCCCATAGCAATCAGCCCCAGCATTTT. Encoded protein: CASSPPRTSHSNQPQHF.

The chain has TRBV27 and TRBJ1-6; tentatively, D is TRBD1 (5 bases). The V end was cut by 6 bases, the J end by 7 bases, with 16 bases between. The CDR3 length is 15 residues. Germline CDR1 MNHEY, CDR2 SMNVEV (reference sequence). CDR3 residues: CASRLTGLLNSPLHF. CDR3 sequence (DNA): TGTGCCAGCAGGTTGACGGGGCTCTTGAATTCACCCCTCCACTTT.

This rearrangement joins TRBV2 to TRBJ1-5; the D is unclear. Trimming shortened V by 6 bases and J by 2 bases, and 11 bases separated the two germline ends. The length of the CDR3 is 14 residues. The germline V gene encodes CDR1 SNHLY and CDR2 FYNNEI. CDR3 residues: CASSPMWGNQPQHF. CDR3 nucleotide sequence: TGTGCCAGCAGCCCAATGTGGGGCAATCAGCCCCAGCATTTT.

The J gene is TRBJ2-5, the V gene TRBV2; 9 nucleotides align to TRBD1. CDR3 length equals 15 residues. V shed 5 bases, J shed 6 bases, and the junction held 10 bases outside the gene matches. Germline-derived CDR1 and CDR2 are SNHLY and FYNNEI. CDR3 loop: CASSSIRTGAKTQYF. CDR3 coding DNA: TGTGCCAGCAGTTCAATAAGGACAGGGGCAAAGACCCAGTACTTC. The full variable domain, in which reference TRBV2 and TRBJ2-5 provide the parts outside the CDR3, is EPEVTQTPSHQVTQMGQEVILRCVPISNHLYFYWYRQILGQKVEFLVSFYNNEISEKSEIFDDQFSVERPDGSNFTLKIRSTKLEDSAMYFCASSSIRTGAKTQYFGPGTRLLVL.

CDR3 protein: CASSFGTGGTQYF. For the CDR3, the DNA is TGTGCCAGCAGCTTCGGGACAGGGGGGACCCAGTACTTC. V is TRBV7-3 and J is TRBJ2-5; the match to TRBD1 covers 11 bases. Germline V lookup: CDR1 SGHTA, CDR2 FQGTGA. With V trimmed by 3 bases and J by 7 bases, 1 base remained unmatched. The CDR3 is 13 residues long.

This CDR3 reads CASNFRDRRVEQYF. CDR3 nucleotides: TGTGCCAGCAACTTCCGGGACAGGCGAGTTGAGCAGTACTTC. The V gene is TRBV5-6, the J gene TRBJ2-7; 8 bases agree with TRBD1. There are 14 residues in the CDR3. The germline gives CDR1 SGHDT, CDR2 YYEEEE. V gave up 6 bases and J gave up 7 bases; unmatched junction bases: 12.

CDR3 sequence (DNA): TGTGCCAGCAGTGAGCTAGCGCGGGGCAATGAGCAGTTCTTC. As protein: CASSELARGNEQFF. The J gene is TRBJ2-1, the V gene TRBV6-4; D perhaps matches TRBD2 (6 bases). CDR3 size: 14 residues. CDR1 MRHNA and CDR2 SNTAGT come from the germline V gene. The ends were cut back, 3 bases at V and 6 bases at J, with 12 bases in the middle.